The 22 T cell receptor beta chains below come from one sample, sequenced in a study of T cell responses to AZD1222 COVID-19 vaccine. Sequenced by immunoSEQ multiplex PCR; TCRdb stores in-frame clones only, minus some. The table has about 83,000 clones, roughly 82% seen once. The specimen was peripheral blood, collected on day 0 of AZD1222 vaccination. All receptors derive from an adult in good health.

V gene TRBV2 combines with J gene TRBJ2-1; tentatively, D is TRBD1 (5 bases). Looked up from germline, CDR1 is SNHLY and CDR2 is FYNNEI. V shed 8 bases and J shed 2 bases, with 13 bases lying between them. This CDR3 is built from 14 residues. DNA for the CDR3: TGTGCCAGCCTCTTAGACAGAACCTACAATGAGCAGTTCTTC. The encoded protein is CASLLDRTYNEQFF.

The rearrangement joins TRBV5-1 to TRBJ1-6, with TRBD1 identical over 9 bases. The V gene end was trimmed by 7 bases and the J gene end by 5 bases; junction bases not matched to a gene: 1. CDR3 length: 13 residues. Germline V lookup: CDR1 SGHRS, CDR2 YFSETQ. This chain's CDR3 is CASWDRDNSPLHF. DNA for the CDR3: TGCGCCAGCTGGGACAGGGATAATTCACCCCTCCACTTT. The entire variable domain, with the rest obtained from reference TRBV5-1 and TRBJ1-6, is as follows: KAGVTQTPRYLIKTRGQQVTLSCSPISGHRSVSWYQQTPGQGLQFLFEYFSETQRNKGNFPGRFSGRQFSNSRSEMNVSTLELGDSALYLCASWDRDNSPLHFGNGTRLTVT.

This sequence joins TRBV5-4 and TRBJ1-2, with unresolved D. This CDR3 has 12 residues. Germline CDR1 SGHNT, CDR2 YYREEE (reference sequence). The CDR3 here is CAVEGWDYGYTF. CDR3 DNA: TGTGCTGTAGAGGGTTGGGACTATGGCTACACCTTC.

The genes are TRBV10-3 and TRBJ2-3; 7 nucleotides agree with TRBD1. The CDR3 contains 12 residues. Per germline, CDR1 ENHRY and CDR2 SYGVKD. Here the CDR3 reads CVVKGATDTQYF. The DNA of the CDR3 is TGTGTCGTGAAGGGGGCCACAGATACGCAGTATTTT.

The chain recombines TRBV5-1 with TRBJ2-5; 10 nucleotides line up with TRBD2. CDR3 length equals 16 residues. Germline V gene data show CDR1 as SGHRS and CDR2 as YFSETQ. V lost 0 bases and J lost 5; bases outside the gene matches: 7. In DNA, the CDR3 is TGCGCCAGCAGCTTGGCCGGGGCTAGCGGGAGTGAGACCCAGTACTTC. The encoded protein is CASSLAGASGSETQYF.

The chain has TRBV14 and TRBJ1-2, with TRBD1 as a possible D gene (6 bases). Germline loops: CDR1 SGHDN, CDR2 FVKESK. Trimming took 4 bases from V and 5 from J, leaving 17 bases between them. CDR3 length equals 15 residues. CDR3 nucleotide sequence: TGTGCCAGCAGCCCCCAAGGGCAGGGGAGGTATGGCTACACCTTC. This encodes CASSPQGQGRYGYTF.

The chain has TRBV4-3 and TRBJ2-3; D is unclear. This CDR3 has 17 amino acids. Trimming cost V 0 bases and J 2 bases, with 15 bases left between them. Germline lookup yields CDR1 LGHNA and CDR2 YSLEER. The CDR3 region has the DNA TGCGCCAGCAGCCAAGAAGGGCGGAGTCGGGCCACAGATACGCAGTATTTT. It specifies CASSQEGRSRATDTQYF.

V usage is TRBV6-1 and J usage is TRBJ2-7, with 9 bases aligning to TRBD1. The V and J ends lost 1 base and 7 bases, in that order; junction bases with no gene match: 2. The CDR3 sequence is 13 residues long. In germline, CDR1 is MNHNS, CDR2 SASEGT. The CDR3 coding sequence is TGTGCCAGCAGTGAAGAACAGGGGGCTGAGCAGTACTTC. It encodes CASSEEQGAEQYF.

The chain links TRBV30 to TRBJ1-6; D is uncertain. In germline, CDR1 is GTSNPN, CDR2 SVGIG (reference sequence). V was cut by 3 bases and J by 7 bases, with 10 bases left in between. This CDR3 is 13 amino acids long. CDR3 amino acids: CAWRGSHNSPLHF. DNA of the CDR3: TGTGCCTGGAGAGGCAGTCACAATTCACCCCTCCACTTT.

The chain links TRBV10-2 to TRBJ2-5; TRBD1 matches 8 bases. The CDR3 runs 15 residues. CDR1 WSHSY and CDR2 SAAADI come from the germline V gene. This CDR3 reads CAARRGTGGQETQYF. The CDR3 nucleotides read TGCGCAGCCCGAAGGGGGACAGGAGGACAAGAGACCCAGTACTTC.

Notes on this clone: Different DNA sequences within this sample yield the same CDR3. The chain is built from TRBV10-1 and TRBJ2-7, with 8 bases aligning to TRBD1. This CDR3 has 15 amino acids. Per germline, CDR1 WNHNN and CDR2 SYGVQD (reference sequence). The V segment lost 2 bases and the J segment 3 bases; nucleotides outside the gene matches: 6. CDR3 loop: CASSEGPGGSYEQYF. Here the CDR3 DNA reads TGCGCCAGCAGTGAGGGCCCAGGGGGCAGCTACGAGCAGTACTTC.

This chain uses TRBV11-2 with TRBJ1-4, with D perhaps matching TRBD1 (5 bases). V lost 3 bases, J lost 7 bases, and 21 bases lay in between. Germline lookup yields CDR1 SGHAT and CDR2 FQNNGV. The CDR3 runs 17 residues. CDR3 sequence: CASSLKRGRRSSEKLFF. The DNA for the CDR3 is TGTGCCAGCAGCTTGAAGAGGGGACGTAGGAGTAGTGAAAAACTGTTTTTT.

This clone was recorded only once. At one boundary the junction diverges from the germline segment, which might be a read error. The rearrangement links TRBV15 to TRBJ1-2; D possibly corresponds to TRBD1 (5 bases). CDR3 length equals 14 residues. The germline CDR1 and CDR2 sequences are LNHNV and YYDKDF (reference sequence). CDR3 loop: CATSRDGGSYRYTF. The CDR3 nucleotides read TGTGCCACCAGCAGAGATGGGGGGAGCTATCGCTACACCTTC.

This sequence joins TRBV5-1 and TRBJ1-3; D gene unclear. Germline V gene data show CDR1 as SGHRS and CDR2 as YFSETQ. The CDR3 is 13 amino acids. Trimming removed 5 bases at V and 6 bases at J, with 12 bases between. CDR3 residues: CASRSGEKNTIYF. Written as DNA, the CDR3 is TGCGCCAGCAGGTCAGGAGAGAAAAACACCATATATTTT.

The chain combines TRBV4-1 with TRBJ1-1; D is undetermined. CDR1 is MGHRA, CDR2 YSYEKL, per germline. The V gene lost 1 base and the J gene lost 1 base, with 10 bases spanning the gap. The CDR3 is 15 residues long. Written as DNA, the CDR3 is TGCGCCAGCAGCCAAGGAGCACCTCAGAACACTGAAGCTTTCTTT. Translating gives CASSQGAPQNTEAFF.

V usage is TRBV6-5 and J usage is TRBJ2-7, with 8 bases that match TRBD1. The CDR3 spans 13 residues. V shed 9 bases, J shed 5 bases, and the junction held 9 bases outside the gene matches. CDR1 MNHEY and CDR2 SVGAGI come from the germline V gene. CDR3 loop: CASRWTGTNEQYF. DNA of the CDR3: TGTGCCAGTCGATGGACAGGGACGAACGAGCAGTACTTC.

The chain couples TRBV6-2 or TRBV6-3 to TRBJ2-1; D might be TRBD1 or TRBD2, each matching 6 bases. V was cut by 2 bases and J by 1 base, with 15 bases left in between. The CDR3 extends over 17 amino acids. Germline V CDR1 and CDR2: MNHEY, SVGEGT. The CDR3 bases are TGTGCCAGCAGTTACCCCCTAGGGGGGAATTCCTACAATGAGCAGTTCTTC. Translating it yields CASSYPLGGNSYNEQFF.

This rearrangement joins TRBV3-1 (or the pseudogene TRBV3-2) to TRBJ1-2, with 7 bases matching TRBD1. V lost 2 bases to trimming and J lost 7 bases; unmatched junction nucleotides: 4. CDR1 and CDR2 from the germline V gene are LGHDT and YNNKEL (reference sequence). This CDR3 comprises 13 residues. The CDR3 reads CASSQSAGGGYTF. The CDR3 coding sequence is TGTGCCAGCAGCCAATCGGCAGGGGGTGGCTACACCTTC.

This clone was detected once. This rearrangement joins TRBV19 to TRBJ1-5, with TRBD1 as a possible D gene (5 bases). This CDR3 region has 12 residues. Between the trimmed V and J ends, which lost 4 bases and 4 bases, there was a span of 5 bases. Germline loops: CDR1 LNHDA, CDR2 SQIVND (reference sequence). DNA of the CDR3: TGTGCCAGTAGTAAGGGGAATCAGCCCCAGCATTTT. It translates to CASSKGNQPQHF.

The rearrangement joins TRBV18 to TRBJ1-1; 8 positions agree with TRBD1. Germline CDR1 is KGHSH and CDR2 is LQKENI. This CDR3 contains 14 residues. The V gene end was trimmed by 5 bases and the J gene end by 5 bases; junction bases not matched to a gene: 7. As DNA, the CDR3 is TGTGCCAGCTCATCCGGACAGGGTTTGACTGAAGCTTTCTTT. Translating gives CASSSGQGLTEAFF.

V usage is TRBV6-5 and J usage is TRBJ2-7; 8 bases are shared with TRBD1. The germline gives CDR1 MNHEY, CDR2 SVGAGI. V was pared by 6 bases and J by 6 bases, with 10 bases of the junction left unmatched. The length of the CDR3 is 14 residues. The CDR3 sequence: CASSPFQGAPEQYF. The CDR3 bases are TGTGCCAGCAGCCCCTTCCAGGGGGCCCCCGAGCAGTACTTC.

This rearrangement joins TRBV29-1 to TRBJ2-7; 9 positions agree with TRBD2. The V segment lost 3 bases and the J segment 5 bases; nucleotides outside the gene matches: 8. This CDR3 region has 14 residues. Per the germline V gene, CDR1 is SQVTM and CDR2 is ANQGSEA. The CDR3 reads CSVEVAGGVHEQYF. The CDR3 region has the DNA TGCAGCGTTGAGGTTGCGGGAGGGGTCCACGAGCAGTACTTC.